The 4 T cell receptor beta chains below come from one sample, sequenced in a study of blood T cell repertoires in COVID-19. Profiled with immunoSEQ multiplex PCR; TCRdb holds only in-frame clones, not every one. The sample records about 190,000 clones, 70% to 85% being singletons. Sequenced sample: peripheral blood. The source is a woman in her fifties or sixties with acute or convalescent COVID-19.

V is TRBV18 and J is TRBJ1-2, with 8 bases that match TRBD1. V shed 6 bases and J 2 bases; nucleotides not matched to a gene: 11. This CDR3 has 16 residues. Germline values: CDR1 KGHSH, CDR2 LQKENI. The CDR3, as DNA: TGTGCCAGCTCCCAATCACCAGGGGGCGGAAACTATGGCTACACCTTC. This gives the protein CASSQSPGGGNYGYTF.

The chain carries TRBV19 and TRBJ2-2, with TRBD2 matching over 7 bases. Germline trimming cut 4 bases from V and 5 bases from J; bases unmatched to any gene: 4. Germline loops: CDR1 LNHDA, CDR2 SQIVND (reference sequence). The CDR3 loop spans 14 amino acids. The CDR3 loop reads CASSTSGTTGELFF. CDR3 nucleotide sequence: TGTGCCAGTAGTACTAGCGGTACGACCGGGGAGCTGTTTTTT.

This chain links TRBV12-5 with TRBJ1-5; D may be TRBD1 (5 bases). Germline assignment: CDR1 LGHNT and CDR2 FRNRAP. Trimming shortened V by 5 bases and J by 0 bases, and 20 bases separated the two germline ends. There are 18 residues in the CDR3. The CDR3 DNA reads TGTGCTAGTGGTACCCACCCCCGACAGAACTATAGCAATCAGCCCCAGCATTTT. Its translation: CASGTHPRQNYSNQPQHF. Using reference TRBV12-5 and TRBJ1-5 for the parts outside the CDR3, the full variable domain is DARVTQTPRHKVTEMGQEVTMRCQPILGHNTVFWYRQTMMQGLELLAYFRNRAPLDDSGMPKDRFSAEMPDATLATLKIQPSEPRDSAVYFCASGTHPRQNYSNQPQHFGDGTRLSIL.

The J gene is TRBJ2-1, the V gene TRBV5-4; the match to TRBD2 covers 9 bases. The CDR3 runs 15 residues. V lost 4 bases and J lost 9; bases outside the gene matches: 11. Germline V gene data show CDR1 as SGHNT and CDR2 as YYREEE (reference sequence). This CDR3 is CASSIPAGGLGEQFF. The CDR3 nucleotides are TGTGCCAGCAGCATACCGGCGGGGGGGCTCGGTGAGCAGTTCTTC.